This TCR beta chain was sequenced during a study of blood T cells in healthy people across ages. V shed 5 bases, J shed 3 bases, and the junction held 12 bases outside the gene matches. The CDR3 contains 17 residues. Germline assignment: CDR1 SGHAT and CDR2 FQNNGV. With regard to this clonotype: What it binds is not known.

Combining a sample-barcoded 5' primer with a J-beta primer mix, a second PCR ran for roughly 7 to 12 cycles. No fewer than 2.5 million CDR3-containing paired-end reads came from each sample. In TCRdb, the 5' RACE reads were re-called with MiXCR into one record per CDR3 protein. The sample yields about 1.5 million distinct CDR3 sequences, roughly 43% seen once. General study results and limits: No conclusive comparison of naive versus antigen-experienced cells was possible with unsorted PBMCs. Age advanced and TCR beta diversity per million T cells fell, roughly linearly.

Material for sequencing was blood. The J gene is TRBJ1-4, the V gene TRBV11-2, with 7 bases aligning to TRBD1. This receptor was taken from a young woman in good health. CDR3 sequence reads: CASSPRTFRGANEKLFF. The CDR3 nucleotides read TGTGCCAGCAGCCCGCGGACTTTCAGGGGGGCTAATGAAAAACTGTTTTTT.